One sample yielded the 30 T cell receptor beta chains listed below, sequenced in a study of early T cells in non-severe SARS-CoV-2 infection. MiXCR, run by TCRdb on the 5' RACE reads, gives a single entry per CDR3 protein. The table records tens of thousands of distinct CDR3 sequences, less than 12% of them present only once. Sequencing used whole blood, obtained at baseline. These receptors were obtained from an adult who was a healthcare worker with PCR-confirmed SARS-CoV-2 infection or an uninfected control (not recorded which).

The chain links TRBV7-9 to TRBJ2-5; the match to TRBD2 covers 8 bases. The germline V gene encodes CDR1 SEHNR and CDR2 FQNEAQ (reference sequence). The trim removed 8 bases at V and 2 bases at J, leaving 4 bases unmatched. This CDR3 has 13 amino acids. CDR3 coding DNA: TGTGCCAGCCTTCCGGGGGGGCAAGAGACCCAGTACTTC. This translates into CASLPGGQETQYF. Variable domain in full (rest from reference TRBV7-9 and TRBJ2-5): DTGVSQNPRHKITKRGQNVTFRCDPISEHNRLYWYRQTLGQGPEFLTYFQNEAQLEKSRLLSDRFSAERPKGSFSTLEIQRTEQGDSAMYLCASLPGGQETQYFGPGTRLLVL.

Many counts were recorded for this clonotype. An end of the junction does not agree with germline; a read error may underlie this. V is TRBV28 and J is TRBJ1-2; D remains ambiguous. This CDR3 contains 15 residues. Germline CDR1 reads MDHEN; CDR2 reads SYDVKM. The CDR3 DNA sequence: TGTGCCAGCAGATTATCCGGGGTATCAAACTATGGCTACACCTTC. It translates to CASRLSGVSNYGYTF.

This chain connects TRBV10-3 to TRBJ2-2; the D is unclear. Trimming shortened V by 10 bases and J by 4 bases, and 10 bases separated the two germline ends. CDR1 ENHRY and CDR2 SYGVKD come from the germline V gene. The CDR3 runs 12 residues. CDR3 in amino acids: CATRYGTGELFF. CDR3 DNA: TGTGCCACCCGATACGGCACCGGGGAGCTGTTTTTT.

This clonotype showed up many times. The rearrangement links TRBV28 to TRBJ2-1; unclear D gene. Germline assignment: CDR1 MDHEN and CDR2 SYDVKM. The ends were cut back, 7 bases at V and 0 bases at J, with 7 bases in the middle. The CDR3 runs 13 residues. CDR3 sequence (DNA): TGTGCCAGCAATCAGAACTCCTACAATGAGCAGTTCTTC. Its translation: CASNQNSYNEQFF. The full variable domain, in which reference TRBV28 and TRBJ2-1 provide the parts outside the CDR3, is DVKVTQSSRYLVKRTGEKVFLECVQDMDHENMFWYRQDPGLGLRLIYFSYDVKMKEKGDIPEGYSVSREKKERFSLILESASTNQTSMYLCASNQNSYNEQFFGPGTRLTVL.

This clonotype occurred many times. The chain uses TRBV7-2 and TRBJ2-1, with 9 bases matching TRBD2. This CDR3 is 17 amino acids long. V lost 2 bases to trimming and J lost 5 bases; unmatched junction nucleotides: 10. The germline CDR1 and CDR2 sequences are SGHTA and FQGNSA. CDR3 nucleotide sequence: TGTGCCAGCAGCTTACCCATGCTAGCGGGACGAAACAATGAGCAGTTCTTC. As protein: CASSLPMLAGRNNEQFF.

This clonotype has at least ten counts. The V and J genes are TRBV6-1 and TRBJ2-3; no definite D call. CDR1 MNHNS and CDR2 SASEGT come from the germline V gene. Trimming removed 0 bases at V and 0 bases at J, with 7 bases between. The CDR3 covers 15 residues. CDR3 sequence reads: CASSEAMASTDTQYF. The CDR3 bases are TGTGCCAGCAGTGAAGCGATGGCCAGCACAGATACGCAGTATTTT.

This clonotype has just a few counts. The chain has TRBV7-2 and TRBJ2-7; D possibly corresponds to TRBD2 (5 bases). The V end was cut by 6 bases, the J end by 0 bases, with 12 bases between. The CDR3 runs 14 residues. Per the germline V gene, CDR1 is SGHTA and CDR2 is FQGNSA. The CDR3 protein is CASSYGGSSYEQYF. The CDR3 coding sequence is TGTGCCAGCAGTTACGGCGGGTCCTCCTACGAGCAGTACTTC.

This clonotype was counted between two and nine times. This chain connects TRBV29-1 to TRBJ2-7; 12 bases line up with TRBD2. The CDR3 is 13 residues long. V dropped 7 bases and J dropped 2; count of bases not matched to a gene: 3. Germline loops: CDR1 SQVTM, CDR2 ANQGSEA. The CDR3 region is CSARTSGTYEQYF. CDR3 nucleotides: TGCAGCGCGAGGACTAGCGGGACCTACGAGCAGTACTTC.

J is TRBJ2-1 and V is TRBV19; 7 bases map to TRBD1. Germline-derived CDR1 and CDR2 are LNHDA and SQIVND (reference sequence). V lost 4 bases and J lost 0; bases outside the gene matches: 6. The CDR3 covers 16 residues. CDR3 sequence: CASSNRQGISYNEQFF. DNA for the CDR3: TGTGCCAGTAGTAATCGACAGGGAATCTCCTACAATGAGCAGTTCTTC.

This chain uses TRBV3-2 with TRBJ2-7; the table names TRBD2, a call not compared with the DNA. TRBV3-2 is a pseudogene segment. CDR3 length: 16 residues. The CDR3 DNA sequence: TGTGCCACGCAGACTAGCGGGAGGGGACCCCCCTACGAGCAGTACTTC. It codes for CATQTSGRGPPYEQYF.

This chain connects TRBV7-8 to TRBJ2-2, with 11 bases fitting TRBD2. Per germline, CDR1 SGHVS and CDR2 FQNEAQ. Trimming at V came to 2 bases and at J to 6 bases, leaving 8 bases not matched to a gene. The CDR3 contains 17 residues. Written as DNA, the CDR3 is TGTGCCAGCAGCTTATACCGTAGCGGGAGGGCCCCCGGGGAGCTGTTTTTT. This gives the protein CASSLYRSGRAPGELFF.

There are a few counts of this clonotype. The chain carries TRBV7-2 and TRBJ2-3; D not resolved. Germline CDR1 SGHTA, CDR2 FQGNSA. The CDR3 contains 15 residues. V was shortened by 0 bases and J by 4 bases, with 11 bases between the two germline ends. CDR3 in DNA: TGTGCCAGCAGCTTAGCGAGGACCGGCGCAGATACGCAGTATTTT. It encodes CASSLARTGADTQYF.

Many counts were recorded for this clonotype. The J gene is TRBJ1-2, the V gene TRBV20-1; no definite D call. V shed 4 bases and J shed 4 bases, with 10 bases lying between them. Germline loops: CDR1 DFQATT, CDR2 SNEGSKA (reference sequence). The CDR3 consists of 12 residues. The DNA of the CDR3 is TGCAGTGCTACCCAAAGGAGCTATGGCTACACCTTC. Protein product: CSATQRSYGYTF.

As concerns this clonotype: Given the absence of the conserved phenylalanine or tryptophan at the CDR3 end, a read error is likely. This rearrangement joins TRBV7-9 to TRBJ2-1, with D perhaps being TRBD1 or TRBD2 (5 bases each). The length of the CDR3 is 22 residues. Trimming left V 7 bases short and J 3 bases short, with 37 bases between. Germline V gives CDR1 SEHNR, CDR2 FQNEAQ (reference sequence). This CDR3 is CASKSTTVFPNTQGRDYNEQFS. As DNA, the CDR3 is TGTGCCAGCAAATCAACAACAGTCTTTCCCAACACCCAGGGACGGGACTACAATGAGCAGTTCTCC.

This clonotype was seen a handful of times. The CDR3: CASSPARQLNTEAFF. CDR3 nucleotide sequence: TGCGCCAGCAGCCCAGCGCGACAACTTAACACTGAAGCTTTCTTT. The gene calls are TRBV5-1 and TRBJ1-1; no firm D call. The V and J ends lost 4 bases and 2 bases respectively, with 15 bases between them. Germline CDR1 reads SGHRS; CDR2 reads YFSETQ. The CDR3 spans 15 residues.

This clonotype appeared a few times. V is TRBV29-1 and J is TRBJ2-3, with a tentative D call TRBD2 (5 bases). The CDR3 is 14 residues long. Deletions cut 1 base from V and 1 base from J, with 9 bases between. Germline V CDR1 and CDR2: SQVTM, ANQGSEA. CDR3 sequence: CSVEGGSGTDTQYF. The CDR3 DNA is TGCAGCGTTGAAGGGGGTAGCGGCACAGATACGCAGTATTTT.

The chain uses TRBV30 and TRBJ2-4; D may be TRBD2 (6 bases). The ends were cut back, 0 bases at V and 15 bases at J, with 21 bases in the middle. This CDR3 contains 14 residues. CDR1 is GTSNPN and CDR2 is SVGIG in the germline V gene (reference sequence). The CDR3 DNA reads as TGTGCCTGGAGTGTAGGGGCGGAGGGCGACGTTAGGTACTTC. It translates to CAWSVGAEGDVRYF. The variable domain in full, with the rest retrieved from reference TRBV30 and TRBJ2-4, is SQTIHQWPATLVQPVGSPLSLECTVEGTSNPNLYWYRQAAGRGLQLLFYSVGIGQISSEVPQNLSASRPQDRQFILSSKKLLLSDSGFYLCAWSVGAEGDVRYFGAGTRLSVL.

The chain uses TRBV7-2 and TRBJ2-2; no firm D call. This CDR3 has 16 residues. The V end was cut by 2 bases, the J end by 1 base, with 11 bases between. Germline V gene sequence: CDR1 SGHTA, CDR2 FQGNSA. CDR3 region: CASSLLGSMNTGELFF. The CDR3 bases are TGTGCCAGCAGCTTATTGGGGTCCATGAACACCGGGGAGCTGTTTTTT.

This clonotype has only a few counts. The germline gene is not matched at one end of the junction; a read error may be the cause. This chain uses TRBV6-2 or TRBV6-3 with TRBJ2-3; the D gene is possibly TRBD2 (6 bases). This CDR3 has 12 amino acids. Germline CDR1 is MNHEY and CDR2 is SVGEGT. The CDR3 DNA is TGTGCCAGCAGTTACCCGGGAGATACGCAGTTTTTT. It translates to CASSYPGDTQFF.

There are a few counts of this clonotype. The chain recombines TRBV11-2 with TRBJ2-3; 8 bases are a match to TRBD1. Looked up from germline, CDR1 is SGHAT and CDR2 is FQNNGV. V lost 5 bases and J lost 3; bases outside the gene matches: 7. This CDR3 region has 15 residues. This CDR3 reads CASSPDRVGTDTQYF. CDR3 DNA: TGTGCCAGCAGCCCGGACAGGGTCGGGACAGATACGCAGTATTTT.

This clonotype has at least ten counts. This sequence joins TRBV12-3 or TRBV12-4 and TRBJ1-6; the match to TRBD1 covers 9 bases. The V gene end was trimmed by 5 bases and the J gene end by 9 bases; junction bases not matched to a gene: 11. There are 16 residues in the CDR3. CDR3 region: CASSPRGGTGTSPLHF. CDR3 sequence (DNA): TGTGCCAGCAGTCCCCGGGGGGGGACAGGGACTTCACCCCTCCACTTT.

The sample holds many counts of this clonotype. This chain connects TRBV5-1 to TRBJ2-2; D unresolved. The germline V and J ends were trimmed by 2 bases and 6 bases, with 8 bases remaining between them. The CDR3 is 13 residues long. The germline V gene has CDR1 SGHRS and CDR2 YFSETQ. Here the CDR3 DNA reads TGCGCCAGCAGCTTCCCGGTGGCCGGGGAGCTGTTTTTT. It codes for CASSFPVAGELFF.

This clonotype came up many times. This rearrangement joins TRBV6-1 to TRBJ1-3; 8 bases agree with TRBD1. Germline assignment: CDR1 MNHNS and CDR2 SASEGT. This CDR3 has 16 residues. J gave up 3 bases and V 5 bases, and 9 bases lay outside the gene matches. In DNA, the CDR3 is TGTGCCAGCAGTCGAGGGGCCAGGGGGCATGGAAACACCATATATTTT. The encoded protein is CASSRGARGHGNTIYF.

This clonotype was seen a handful of times. The chain combines TRBV18 with TRBJ2-5; no reliable D call. Germline V gives CDR1 KGHSH, CDR2 LQKENI. Trimming shortened V by 2 bases and J by 1 base, and 8 bases separated the two germline ends. The CDR3 is 14 amino acids. The CDR3 protein is CASSPLSGQETQYF. The DNA of the CDR3 is TGTGCCAGCTCACCATTGTCAGGCCAAGAGACCCAGTACTTC.

This clonotype was seen ten or more times. The chain joins TRBV20-1 to TRBJ1-5; D perhaps matches TRBD1 (6 bases). CDR1 and CDR2 (germline): DFQATT, SNEGSKA (reference sequence). The germline V and J ends were trimmed by 6 bases and 7 bases, with 13 bases remaining between them. The CDR3 sequence is 12 residues long. CDR3 amino acids: CSALRGDQPQHF. The CDR3 DNA follows: TGCAGTGCCCTCAGGGGAGACCAGCCCCAGCATTTT.

This clonotype showed up just once. The chain has TRBV20-1 and TRBJ2-1; D possibly matches TRBD1 or TRBD2 (5 bases each). Germline assignment: CDR1 DFQATT and CDR2 SNEGSKA (reference sequence). V lost 2 bases and J 2 bases, leaving 16 bases between the germline ends. This CDR3 has 16 amino acids. CDR3 coding DNA: TGCAGTGCTAGACCCGATCCGCAGGGACCCTACAATGAGCAGTTCTTC. It yields the protein CSARPDPQGPYNEQFF.

At least ten counts were recorded for this clonotype. The J gene is TRBJ2-7, the V gene TRBV12-2; TRBD1, the table's D call, was not compared with the DNA. TRBV12-2 is termed a pseudogene. CDR3 length: 16 residues. CDR3 bases: TGTGCAAGTCGCTCGGGCCGGGCCTCCTCCTGGTACGAGCAGTACTTC. This gives the protein CASRSGRASSWYEQYF.

The sample holds many counts of this clonotype. The V and J genes are TRBV7-3 and TRBJ2-1; a possible D gene is TRBD2 (6 bases). The V gene's germline CDR1 is SGHTA and CDR2 FQGTGA. The ends were cut back, 1 base at V and 3 bases at J, with 7 bases in the middle. CDR3 size: 14 residues. CDR3 coding DNA: TGTGCCAGCAGCTTAAGGGGAGGCTACAATGAGCAGTTCTTC. The encoded protein is CASSLRGGYNEQFF.

The chain is built from TRBV12-3 or TRBV12-4 and TRBJ1-1; D is unresolved. Trimming cost V 4 bases and J 3 bases, with 15 bases left between them. CDR3 length: 15 residues. The CDR3 reads CASSSWTQKDTEAFF. CDR3 nucleotide sequence: TGTGCCAGCAGTTCTTGGACCCAAAAGGACACTGAAGCTTTCTTT.

This clonotype showed up many times. This chain joins TRBV15 and TRBJ2-1; no firm D call. V lost 0 bases and J lost 3, with 12 bases in between. Germline V gene lookup returns CDR1 LNHNV and CDR2 YYDKDF (reference sequence). The CDR3 has 16 residues. CDR3 sequence reads: CATSRERPGYYNEQFF. DNA of the CDR3: TGTGCCACCAGCAGAGAACGGCCAGGTTACTACAATGAGCAGTTCTTC.